The rows below give T cell receptor beta chains drawn from one sample of a study of immune characterization of retroperitoneal liposarcoma. Each CDR3 protein is one row after TCRdb ran MiXCR on the PCR reads. Among 9,500 to 14,000 distinct CDR3 sequences listed, about a quarter were seen once. Source material: tumor tissue. These receptors came from a female donor with retroperitoneal liposarcoma. Each CDR3 is given with its conserved first and last residue. The D gene is left open where the match is weak. Rows may omit the clone size; those that give it use once, few, many or a size class.

V: TRBV7-3
size: few
D: TRBD2
J: TRBJ2-3
CDR3: CASSPSQLASDTQYF
DNA: TGTGCCAGCAGCCCCTCCCAACTAGCGTCAGATACGCAGTATTTT

V: TRBV6-6
size: many
D: TRBD2
J: TRBJ2-3
CDR3: CASIRLAGGPGDTQYF
DNA: TGTGCCAGCATCAGACTAGCGGGAGGTCCCGGAGATACGCAGTATTTT

V: TRBV6-1
size: medium-sized
D: TRBD2
J: TRBJ2-5
CDR3: CASRISGGVGTQYF
DNA: TGTGCCAGCAGAATTTCGGGGGGGGTGGGGACCCAGTACTTC

V: TRBV12-3/TRBV12-4
size: -
D: -
J: TRBJ2-2
CDR3: CASSLAGNTGELFF
DNA: TGTGCCAGCAGTTTAGCGGGAAACACCGGGGAGCTGTTTTTT

V: TRBV7-8
size: -
D: -
J: TRBJ1-1
CDR3: CASSLGRVAFF
DNA: TGTGCCAGCAGCTTAGGACGGGTAGCTTTCTTT

V: TRBV11-3
size: medium-sized
D: -
J: TRBJ2-1
CDR3: CASSPTVRNEQFF
DNA: TGTGCCAGCAGCCCAACTGTCAGGAATGAGCAGTTCTTC

V: TRBV11-2
size: -
D: -
J: TRBJ1-1
CDR3: CASSFPGGVNEAFF
DNA: TGTGCCAGCAGCTTCCCGGGGGGCGTAAATGAAGCTTTCTTT

V: TRBV12-3/TRBV12-4
size: few
D: -
J: TRBJ2-2
CDR3: CASSLRQNTGELFF
DNA: TGTGCCAGCAGTTTGCGACAGAACACCGGGGAGCTGTTTTTT

V: TRBV11-2
size: -
D: TRBD1
J: TRBJ2-1
CDR3: CASSLERAGGFETQFF
DNA: TGTGCCAGCAGCTTAGAGAGGGCAGGGGGCTTCGAGACCCAGTTCTTC

V: TRBV6-1
size: many
D: -
J: TRBJ2-4
CDR3: CASSLQGSKNIQYF
DNA: TGTGCCAGCAGTTTACAGGGTTCCAAAAACATTCAGTACTTC

V: TRBV6-1
size: many
D: -
J: TRBJ2-3
CDR3: CASSSQALDTQYF
DNA: TGTGCCAGCAGTTCACAGGCCTTGGATACGCAGTATTTT

V: TRBV6-5
size: -
D: TRBD1
J: TRBJ2-4
CDR3: CASSYSGTGRPVAKNIQYF
DNA: TGTGCCAGCAGTTACTCCGGGACAGGGCGCCCCGTAGCCAAAAACATTCAGTACTTC

V: TRBV6-8
size: once
D: TRBD2
J: TRBJ2-3
CDR3: CVSAGGAGVQEQYF
DNA: TGTGTCAGCGCTGGTGGGGCGGGAGTTCAGGAGCAGTACTTT